This T cell receptor beta chain was recovered during a study of shared clonotypes between healthy human individuals. This table comes from immunoSEQ multiplex PCR, and its TCRdb copy is limited to in-frame clones, with some not included. Of some 1.5 million clones listed, roughly 98% are singletons. V lost 2 bases to trimming and J lost 6 bases; unmatched junction nucleotides: 4. Looked up from germline, CDR1 is MNHNS and CDR2 is SASEGT. This CDR3 has 14 amino acids. General study results and limits: Sequencing of the sorted subsets was shown by rarefaction to be incomplete despite large depth.

Note on this clone: No antigen is known for it.

The chain uses TRBV6-1 and TRBJ2-7; 10 positions agree with TRBD2. The receptor was isolated from a man aged 30 to 39 in good health. Sequenced: naive CD4+ T cells sorted from blood. Subset indicated: CD45RA+ positively selected. The CDR3 here is CASSELVAGGEQYF. In DNA form, the CDR3 reads TGTGCCAGCAGTGAATTGGTAGCGGGAGGCGAGCAGTACTTC.